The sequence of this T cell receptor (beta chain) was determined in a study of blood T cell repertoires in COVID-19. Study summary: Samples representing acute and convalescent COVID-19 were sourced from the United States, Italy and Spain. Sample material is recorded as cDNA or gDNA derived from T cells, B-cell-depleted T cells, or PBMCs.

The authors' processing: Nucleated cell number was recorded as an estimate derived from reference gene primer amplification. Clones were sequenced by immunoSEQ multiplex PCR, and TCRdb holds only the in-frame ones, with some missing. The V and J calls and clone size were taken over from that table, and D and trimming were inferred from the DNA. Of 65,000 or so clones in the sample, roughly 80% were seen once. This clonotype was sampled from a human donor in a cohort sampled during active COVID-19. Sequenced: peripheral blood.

The CDR3 sequence is CASSLSGGGRYGEAFF. The CDR3 nucleotides are TGTGCCAGCAGTTTATCAGGGGGCGGAAGGTATGGTGAAGCTTTCTTT. The rearrangement uses TRBV27 and TRBJ1-1, with TRBD1 matching over 7 bases. This CDR3 has 16 amino acids. CDR1 and CDR2 (germline): MNHEY, SMNVEV (reference sequence). V was clipped by 0 bases and J by 7 bases; unmatched bases: 11.